These 20 T cell receptor beta chains share one sample of origin, sequenced in a study of blood T cell repertoires in COVID-19 (TCRdb year 2020). Library method: the immunoSEQ multiplex PCR assay. TCRdb carries this immuneACCESS record with in-frame sequences only. Its versions omit some clonotypes, under half of them owing to an unresolved V gene in the studies checked, with the rest unexplained. This sample is represented by more than 45,000 clones; 86% of them were singletons. The ten largest clonotypes hold about 2.5% of the sample. Sequenced sample: peripheral blood. These receptors came from a man older than 75 with acute or convalescent COVID-19.

The genes are TRBV3-1 (or the pseudogene TRBV3-2) and TRBJ1-4, with 9 bases aligning to TRBD1. This CDR3 is 15 amino acids long. V gave up 4 bases and J gave up 7 bases; unmatched junction bases: 7. Germline V lookup: CDR1 LGHDT, CDR2 YNNKEL (reference sequence). The CDR3 sequence is CASSPGGTGSEKLFF. The CDR3 DNA reads as TGTGCCAGCAGCCCTGGGGGGACAGGGAGTGAAAAACTGTTTTTT.

This sequence joins TRBV14 and TRBJ1-2, with no clear D. The CDR3 runs 13 residues. Germline V lookup: CDR1 SGHDN, CDR2 FVKESK. V shed 0 bases and J shed 1 base, with 3 bases lying between them. Here the CDR3 DNA reads TGTGCCAGCAGCCAAGACCTTAACTATGGCTACACCTTC. The encoded protein is CASSQDLNYGYTF.

The rearrangement uses TRBV18 and TRBJ1-1; D is perhaps TRBD1 (5 bases). The CDR3 consists of 14 residues. Germline CDR1 KGHSH, CDR2 LQKENI. The V end was cut by 2 bases, the J end by 1 base, with 8 bases between. The CDR3 bases are TGTGCCAGCTCACCAGTCGGGGGGAACACTGAAGCTTTCTTT. This gives the protein CASSPVGGNTEAFF.

This chain connects TRBV5-6 to TRBJ2-1, with D maybe TRBD1 (6 bases). The length of the CDR3 is 15 residues. V lost 4 bases to trimming and J lost 5 bases, with 16 bases between them. CDR1 SGHDT and CDR2 YYEEEE come from the germline V gene. The CDR3 spells CASSVQGRSHNEQFF. CDR3 in DNA: TGTGCCAGCAGCGTACAGGGAAGGTCACACAATGAGCAGTTCTTC. Full variable domain (missing parts from reference TRBV5-6 and TRBJ2-1): DAGVTQSPTHLIKTRGQQVTLRCSPKSGHDTVSWYQQALGQGPQFIFQYYEEEERQRGNFPDRFSGHQFPNYSSELNVNALLLGDSALYLCASSVQGRSHNEQFFGPGTRLTVL.

Remarks on this clone: The same CDR3 is also encoded by other DNA sequences in this sample. The J gene is TRBJ2-2, the V gene TRBV19, with 11 nucleotides matching TRBD2. J gave up 3 bases and V 8 bases, and 2 bases lay outside the gene matches. The CDR3 length is 14 residues. Germline-derived CDR1 and CDR2 are LNHDA and SQIVND (reference sequence). The CDR3: CASLAGGYTGELFF. CDR3 in DNA: TGTGCCAGTCTAGCGGGGGGCTACACCGGGGAGCTGTTTTTT.

The rearrangement joins TRBV7-9 to TRBJ1-1; 7 bases fit TRBD1. CDR3 length equals 14 residues. J gave up 7 bases and V 4 bases, and 9 bases lay outside the gene matches. In germline, CDR1 is SEHNR, CDR2 FQNEAQ (reference sequence). The DNA of the CDR3 is TGTGCCAGCAGCTCAACCGGCGACAGGGATGAAGCTTTCTTT. This sequence encodes CASSSTGDRDEAFF.

CDR3 loop: CASSLEGAIGPYGYTF. The CDR3 DNA sequence: TGTGCCAGCAGCTTAGAGGGGGCCATTGGACCCTATGGCTACACCTTC. The chain employs TRBV7-2 and TRBJ1-2; 7 bases line up with TRBD1. Trimming removed 1 base from V and 4 bases from J; junction bases left unmatched: 9. The CDR3 covers 16 residues. CDR1 and CDR2 (germline): SGHTA, FQGNSA.

The chain recombines TRBV24-1 with TRBJ1-1; TRBD1 aligns across 10 bases. The CDR3 contains 18 residues. Losses at the gene ends were 4 bases for V and 3 bases for J; bases not matched to a gene: 13. Germline V gene sequence: CDR1 KGHDR, CDR2 SFDVKD. For the CDR3, the DNA is TGTGCCACCAGTGACCAGGGACAGGGGTTCTATTCTGACACTGAAGCTTTCTTT. It specifies CATSDQGQGFYSDTEAFF.

This clone rates as medium-sized. The chain links TRBV11-2 to TRBJ1-1; TRBD1 agrees at 9 bases. The V gene's germline CDR1 is SGHAT and CDR2 FQNNGV. V shed 1 base and J 0 bases; nucleotides not matched to a gene: 9. The CDR3 has 18 amino acids. The chain's CDR3 is CASSLGGGQGLMNTEAFF. The CDR3, as DNA: TGTGCCAGCAGCTTAGGGGGGGGACAGGGATTGATGAACACTGAAGCTTTCTTT.

This chain links TRBV3-1 (or the pseudogene TRBV3-2) with TRBJ1-2, with 9 nucleotides matching TRBD1. The V gene's germline CDR1 is LGHDT and CDR2 YNNKEL (reference sequence). The CDR3 runs to 16 residues. Unmatched junction bases numbered 9, after V lost 3 bases and J lost 4 bases. The CDR3 DNA is TGTGCCAGCAGCCATCCCCTGGACAGGGGTAGCTATGGCTACACCTTC. It specifies CASSHPLDRGSYGYTF.

This clone has only one observation. J is TRBJ2-7 and V is TRBV11-3; D unresolved. V lost 1 base, J lost 0 bases, and 10 bases lay in between. Germline values: CDR1 SGHNT, CDR2 YENEEA. The CDR3 extends over 15 amino acids. The CDR3, as DNA: TGTGCCAGCAGCTTAGGAAGAGGCCTCTCCTACGAGCAGTACTTC. This sequence encodes CASSLGRGLSYEQYF.

V and J are TRBV3-1 (or the pseudogene TRBV3-2) and TRBJ1-2; TRBD1 is a possible D gene (5 bases). CDR1 is LGHDT, CDR2 YNNKEL, per germline (reference sequence). Between the trimmed V and J ends, which lost 2 bases and 2 bases, there was a span of 9 bases. The length of the CDR3 is 14 residues. CDR3 coding DNA: TGTGCCAGCAGCCAACAGGGTCGGAACTATGGCTACACCTTC. It yields the protein CASSQQGRNYGYTF.

The chain employs TRBV20-1 and TRBJ1-1; D possibly corresponds to TRBD1 (6 bases). The CDR3 has 14 amino acids. Trimming left V 3 bases short and J 1 base short, with 12 bases between. Germline-derived CDR1 and CDR2 are DFQATT and SNEGSKA (reference sequence). The CDR3 here is CSASWDNRNTEAFF. DNA for the CDR3: TGCAGTGCTAGTTGGGACAACAGGAACACTGAAGCTTTCTTT.

The chain is built from TRBV29-1 and TRBJ2-3, with D perhaps matching TRBD1 (6 bases). Trimming pared 4 bases from V and 1 base from J, leaving 9 bases between. The CDR3 consists of 13 residues. Germline CDR1 is SQVTM and CDR2 is ANQGSEA. The CDR3 nucleotides are TGCAGCGTTGTTAACAGGGGCACAGATACGCAGTATTTT. It is translated as CSVVNRGTDTQYF.

The chain has TRBV6-1 and TRBJ1-2, with D possibly being TRBD1 (5 bases). The V end was cut by 2 bases, the J end by 1 base, with 5 bases between. This CDR3 has 13 residues. Germline loops: CDR1 MNHNS, CDR2 SASEGT. CDR3 bases: TGTGCCAGCAGTGAACAGGGTAACTATGGCTACACCTTC. It encodes CASSEQGNYGYTF.

This chain uses TRBV18 with TRBJ1-3; D remains unclear. The CDR3 sequence is 14 residues long. In germline, CDR1 is KGHSH, CDR2 LQKENI. Trimming left V 3 bases short and J 0 bases short, with 6 bases between. Written as DNA, the CDR3 is TGTGCCAGCTCACCGGCCAGCTCTGGAAACACCATATATTTT. This translates into CASSPASSGNTIYF.

The chain couples TRBV5-4 to TRBJ2-5; 9 nucleotides agree with TRBD2. CDR1 is SGHNT, CDR2 YYREEE, per germline (reference sequence). V lost 1 base and J lost 5; bases outside the gene matches: 12. CDR3 length equals 17 residues. DNA of the CDR3: TGTGCCAGCAGCTTGTTCGCGGGCGGGGGGGCCTATGAGACCCAGTACTTC. Amino acid sequence: CASSLFAGGGAYETQYF.

This clone has a single count. J is TRBJ1-3 and V is TRBV9; weak D call: TRBD1 (5 bases). The V gene lost 4 bases and the J gene lost 0 bases, with 14 bases spanning the gap. Germline V gives CDR1 SGDLS, CDR2 YYNGEE. CDR3 length: 16 residues. CDR3 bases: TGTGCCAGCAGCTTGGCGACAGTGTACTCTGGAAACACCATATATTTT. Protein: CASSLATVYSGNTIYF.

The rearrangement uses TRBV6-4 and TRBJ1-1; maybe TRBD1 (5 bases). Germline CDR1 reads MRHNA; CDR2 reads SNTAGT. The V and J ends lost 4 bases and 5 bases respectively, with 11 bases between them. The CDR3 is 13 amino acids. CDR3 in DNA: TGTGCCAGCAGTGTCAGGGATAGGACTGAAGCTTTCTTT. It encodes CASSVRDRTEAFF.

The V and J genes are TRBV24-1 and TRBJ2-7; tentatively, D is TRBD2 (7 bases). V lost 2 bases and J 2 bases, leaving 18 bases between the germline ends. Germline V gene sequence: CDR1 KGHDR, CDR2 SFDVKD. The CDR3 has 17 amino acids. CDR3 in amino acids: CATSDSIGGGAPYEQYF. The CDR3 nucleotides read TGTGCCACCAGTGATTCCATTGGCGGGGGCGCACCCTACGAGCAGTACTTC.